This passage covers 13 T cell receptor beta chains from one sample sequenced in a study of shared clonotypes between healthy human individuals. The assay was immunoSEQ multiplex PCR, and TCRdb's table has in-frame clones only and misses some. The sample contains 400,000 to 600,000 clones, roughly 77% of which appear only once. What was sequenced was PBMCs. The receptors were gathered from a woman aged 35 to 49 in good health. Some clones in this sample may be carry-over from other donors' samples.

This clone was counted a single time. This CDR3 is CASSLVGVDTEAFF. In DNA, the CDR3 is TGCGCCAGCAGCTTGGTGGGGGTGGACACTGAAGCTTTCTTT. This chain links TRBV5-1 with TRBJ1-1; tentative D call: TRBD1 (5 bases). CDR1 is SGHRS, CDR2 YFSETQ, per germline. The CDR3 spans 14 residues. V lost 0 bases to trimming and J lost 3 bases, with 9 bases between them.

The CDR3 sequence: CASSIDRGTGDEKLFF. CDR3 nucleotides: TGTGCCAGTAGTATAGATCGCGGGACAGGGGATGAAAAACTGTTTTTT. This rearrangement joins TRBV19 to TRBJ1-4; 10 bases fit TRBD1. CDR1 is LNHDA, CDR2 SQIVND, per germline (reference sequence). The V and J ends lost 0 bases and 6 bases, in that order; junction bases with no gene match: 4. This CDR3 comprises 16 residues. The full variable domain, with the rest looked up from reference TRBV19 and TRBJ1-4, is DGGITQSPKYLFRKEGQNVTLSCEQNLNHDAMYWYRQDPGQGLRLIYYSQIVNDFQKGDIAEGYSVSREKKESFPLTVTSAQKNPTAFYLCASSIDRGTGDEKLFFGSGTQLSVL.

Written as DNA, the CDR3 is TGTGCCAGCAGGATTACAACCGGGACAGGGAATAACTATGGCTACACCTTC. It codes for CASRITTGTGNNYGYTF. The rearrangement links TRBV28 to TRBJ1-2; 9 positions agree with TRBD1. The CDR3 covers 17 residues. Trimming removed 6 bases from V and 1 base from J; junction bases left unmatched: 12. Germline loops: CDR1 MDHEN, CDR2 SYDVKM.

The chain uses TRBV7-9 and TRBJ1-3, with D hard to call. The CDR3 is 13 residues long. Looked up from germline, CDR1 is SEHNR and CDR2 is FQNEAQ (reference sequence). V lost 0 bases to trimming and J lost 4 bases, with 4 bases between them. CDR3 residues: CASSLAEGNTIYF. CDR3 sequence (DNA): TGTGCCAGCAGCTTAGCTGAAGGAAACACCATATATTTT. The full variable domain, its missing parts supplied by reference TRBV7-9 and TRBJ1-3, is DTGVSQNPRHKITKRGQNVTFRCDPISEHNRLYWYRQTLGQGPEFLTYFQNEAQLEKSRLLSDRFSAERPKGSFSTLEIQRTEQGDSAMYLCASSLAEGNTIYFGEGSWLTVV.

V usage is TRBV6-4 and J usage is TRBJ2-7; 10 nucleotides line up with TRBD1. The CDR3 is 15 amino acids. CDR1 and CDR2 (germline): MRHNA, SNTAGT. Trimming at V came to 3 bases and at J to 4 bases, leaving 6 bases not matched to a gene. The DNA of the CDR3 is TGTGCCAGCAGTGAGTTCCGGGACAGGGGTTACGAGCAGTACTTC. It yields the protein CASSEFRDRGYEQYF.

In this sample, this clone turned up a few times. The chain uses TRBV10-3 and TRBJ1-2; unclear D gene. This CDR3 is built from 13 residues. The germline CDR1 and CDR2 sequences are ENHRY and SYGVKD. The V end was cut by 5 bases, the J end by 1 base, with 8 bases between. The CDR3 nucleotides read TGTGCCATCAGTCCCGAGGTTAACTATGGCTACACCTTC. It specifies CAISPEVNYGYTF.

The chain has TRBV11-3 and TRBJ2-1; 8 bases map to TRBD1. The germline V gene has CDR1 SGHNT and CDR2 YENEEA. The CDR3 spans 15 residues. Trimming took 5 bases from V and 8 from J; bases not matched to a gene: 11. This CDR3 is CASSPGGSVVDEQFF. In nucleotides, the CDR3 is TGTGCCAGCAGCCCAGGGGGCAGTGTAGTCGATGAGCAGTTCTTC.

The chain uses TRBV7-2 and TRBJ2-5; D remains ambiguous. This CDR3 region has 12 residues. Trimming left V 2 bases short and J 5 bases short, with 6 bases between. The germline V gene encodes CDR1 SGHTA and CDR2 FQGNSA. DNA for the CDR3: TGTGCCAGCAGCTTAACGGTGGAGACCCAGTACTTC. It codes for CASSLTVETQYF.

The V and J genes are TRBV19 and TRBJ2-7; weak D call: TRBD2 (6 bases). The CDR3 contains 15 residues. The V gene lost 5 bases and the J gene lost 7 bases, with 21 bases spanning the gap. Germline CDR1 LNHDA, CDR2 SQIVND (reference sequence). The CDR3 DNA is TGTGCCAGTAGTCCCCTAGCGAACTCCCCCTCAGAGCAGTACTTC. Residues: CASSPLANSPSEQYF.

This clone was found a few times. The chain joins TRBV5-3 to TRBJ2-5; unclear D gene. TRBV5-3 is an open reading frame, and its role is uncertain. The V end lost 8 bases, the J end lost 5 bases, and 10 bases lay between the germline ends. The CDR3 has 11 amino acids. CDR3 sequence (DNA): TGTGCCAGTGGAAGGACGGAGACCCAGTACTTC. Protein product: CASGRTETQYF.

This chain links TRBV5-1 with TRBJ2-3; D uncertain. The V end lost 0 bases, the J end lost 0 bases, and 11 bases lay between the germline ends. Germline CDR1 SGHRS, CDR2 YFSETQ. This CDR3 contains 16 residues. The chain's CDR3 is CASSLAAATSTDTQYF. The CDR3 region has the DNA TGCGCCAGCAGCTTGGCGGCAGCTACTAGCACAGATACGCAGTATTTT.

The chain links TRBV5-8 to TRBJ2-5, with D possibly being TRBD2 (5 bases). Between the trimmed V and J ends, which lost 4 bases and 0 bases, there was a span of 16 bases. Germline V gene sequence: CDR1 SGHTS, CDR2 YDEGEE. The CDR3 spans 16 residues. The CDR3 reads CASSPRLRRYQETQYF. The DNA of the CDR3 is TGTGCCAGCAGCCCCAGGCTCAGGAGGTACCAAGAGACCCAGTACTTC.

This clone was seen just once. This CDR3 reads CASSYPQGAGNQPQHF. The CDR3, as DNA: TGTGCCAGCAGTTACCCACAGGGGGCGGGCAATCAGCCCCAGCATTTT. V and J are TRBV28 and TRBJ1-5; TRBD1 matches 9 bases. The length of the CDR3 is 16 residues. From germline, CDR1 is MDHEN and CDR2 SYDVKM. Trimming at V came to 4 bases and at J to 2 bases, leaving 6 bases not matched to a gene.